The rows below give T cell receptor beta chains drawn from one sample of a study of cytomegalovirus exposure and HLA in healthy donors. The repertoire was sequenced with immunoSEQ multiplex PCR; TCRdb's copy has only in-frame clones and lacks some. The repertoire includes 70,000 to 90,000 clones, 55% to 65% of them detected once, and about 15% sits in the top ten. Material for sequencing was PBMCs. These receptors all stem from a woman between 35 and 50 years old in good health and CMV-seropositive. CDR3s leave out the opening cysteine and the closing phenylalanine or tryptophan. A D gene is named only where the DNA matches it firmly.

J gene	D gene	V gene	CDR3 protein
TRBJ1-3	TRBD1	TRBV6-5	ASSYGTGSGNTIY
TRBJ2-7	TRBD2	TRBV4-3	ASSKTGTSGSYEQY
TRBJ2-5	.	TRBV29-1	SVHRGFQETQY
TRBJ1-5	TRBD1	TRBV28	ASSLGQGFRQPQH
TRBJ1-2	.	TRBV9	ASSVGVGLNYGYT
TRBJ2-7	.	TRBV13	ASSQGLTFREQY
TRBJ2-1	TRBD2	TRBV7-2	ASSLGFGAGGPYEQF
TRBJ1-5	.	TRBV7-8	ASSLERGFNQPQH
TRBJ2-3	.	TRBV7-9	ASRPWGRPGADTQY
TRBJ2-3	.	TRBV19	ATKSGKGTDTQY
TRBJ1-2	.	TRBV28	ASSFRAVTLYYGYT
TRBJ2-1	.	TRBV7-9	ASSFAAMQF
TRBJ2-7	.	TRBV18	ASSPRDFGSYEQY
TRBJ1-4	.	TRBV19	ASITDSSNGQLF
TRBJ2-1	.	TRBV7-2	ASSRRGKQF
TRBJ2-5	TRBD2	TRBV7-9	ASSADQTSGGKETQY
TRBJ2-1	TRBD2	TRBV28	ASSRSIAGGPFYNEQF
TRBJ2-5	.	TRBV28	ASSLHGDQETQY
TRBJ2-1	TRBD2	TRBV7-2	ASSFRVLTSGYNEQF
TRBJ2-2	.	TRBV12-5	ASGLVLREHTGELF
TRBJ1-2	.	TRBV6-5	ASSSTNRENYGYT
TRBJ1-5	.	TRBV27	ASRPRSSAQPQH
TRBJ1-1	TRBD1	TRBV28	ASSLFKGATTEAF
TRBJ2-1	.	TRBV9	ASSVRRDPGNEQF
TRBJ1-5	.	TRBV19	ASSMGASNQPQH
TRBJ2-7	.	TRBV15	ATSRDQLVAGESYEQY
TRBJ1-5	.	TRBV4-1	ASSSGAGRSSQPQH
TRBJ1-2	TRBD1	TRBV5-6	ASTPRGTGVNGYT
TRBJ2-1	.	TRBV9	ASSVSGSGEQF
TRBJ2-5	TRBD2	TRBV7-2	ASSLFGGGLQETQY
TRBJ2-2	.	TRBV6-5	ASIKQGITGELF
TRBJ2-7	TRBD1	TRBV10-3	AISGTGGDEQY
TRBJ2-3	TRBD2	TRBV2	ASSGLGTSGMDRTDTQY
TRBJ2-7	TRBD1	TRBV28	ASSTDRGEQY
TRBJ2-7	TRBD2	TRBV4-2	ASSQDRTTSGSLY
TRBJ1-1	TRBD1	TRBV9	ASSVADRPNTEAF
TRBJ2-1	TRBD1	TRBV18	ASSTLGQGYNEQF
TRBJ2-3	TRBD2	TRBV19	ATDNSGRSQY
TRBJ1-5	.	TRBV6-5	ASARELNQPQH
TRBJ2-4	.	TRBV19	ASEPGSRLAKNIQY
TRBJ1-1	TRBD1	TRBV9	ASSPPGDRGLRWEAF
TRBJ1-1	.	TRBV19	ASSIQGNTEAF
TRBJ2-5	TRBD1	TRBV9	ASSVGGRGKETQY
TRBJ1-1	TRBD1	TRBV4-3	ASSQEPGTVEAF